This T cell receptor (beta chain) was captured by sequencing in a study of T cell responses to AZD1222 COVID-19 vaccine. Clones were read by immunoSEQ multiplex PCR, and TCRdb kept only the in-frame ones, dropping some. This sample carries roughly 140,000 clones, around nine tenths of them seen once, and the ten largest clones take less than 5.5%. Overall study results and limits: The study identified only a handful of AZD1222 recipients as seropositive at baseline. Researchers took repertoire samples only after the peak T cell response had come. Within unmutated variant regions lay the reported targets of nearly half of spike-specific TCRs. Spike-specific TCRs gained breadth and depth after people received two AZD1222 doses.

As concerns this clone: Its specificity is unknown. Other DNA sequences in the sample encode the same CDR3.

Sequencing used peripheral blood, obtained on day 0 of AZD1222 vaccination. The TCR comes from an adult in good health.

The CDR3 loop is CATSRDPNRLGEKLFF. The CDR3 DNA reads TGTGCCACCAGCAGAGATCCTAACAGGTTAGGTGAAAAACTGTTTTTT. The V call is TRBV15, the J call TRBJ1-4, with a tentative D call TRBD1 (5 bases). V was pared by 0 bases and J by 7 bases, with 15 bases between. The CDR3 length is 16 residues. The germline V gene has CDR1 LNHNV and CDR2 YYDKDF (reference sequence).